Shown below are 17 T cell receptor beta chains from a single sample sequenced in a study of beta chain features in type 1 diabetes (dated 2018 in TCRdb). Library construction relied on the immunoSEQ multiplex PCR assay. The entire isolated RNA was reverse transcribed using the High Capacity cDNA Reverse Transcription Kit, and thus expressed TCRB transcripts were sequenced. The table comes from immuneACCESS by way of TCRdb, which keeps in-frame sequences with V and J called. Part of the clones is missing from these tables; in studies checked, under half for an unresolved V gene and the rest for unknown reasons. This sample holds about 39,000 clones; roughly 49% were observed only once. Of the sample, 0.72% is held by the ten largest clones. Sequencing was performed on central memory CD4+ T cells from blood. Receptor source: a woman in her late teens or twenties in good health.

This chain connects TRBV7-3 to TRBJ2-7; TRBD1 matches 9 bases. Germline CDR1 SGHTA, CDR2 FQGTGA. V lost 3 bases and J lost 3; bases outside the gene matches: 9. This CDR3 is 16 amino acids long. The CDR3 sequence: CASSFYGGQGYYEQYF. The CDR3 DNA reads TGTGCCAGCAGCTTTTACGGGGGACAGGGATACTACGAGCAGTACTTC.

This clone was seen only a few times. The chain recombines TRBV7-9 with TRBJ1-1; D is uncertain. Trimming took off 5 bases at V and 2 bases at J, with 15 bases between the two ends. The CDR3 is 15 residues long. From germline, CDR1 is SEHNR and CDR2 FQNEAQ (reference sequence). The CDR3 loop reads CASSPGSYGNTEAFF. The CDR3 DNA is TGTGCCAGCAGCCCGGGTTCGTATGGAAACACTGAAGCTTTCTTT. Drawing the rest from reference TRBV7-9 and TRBJ1-1, the complete variable domain is DTGVSQNPRHKITKRGQNVTFRCDPISEHNRLYWYRQTLGQGPEFLTYFQNEAQLEKSRLLSDRFSAERPKGSFSTLEIQRTEQGDSAMYLCASSPGSYGNTEAFFGQGTRLTVV.

In its sample, this clone was seen once. The chain joins TRBV5-1 to TRBJ2-1; weak D call: TRBD1 (6 bases). This CDR3 spans 15 amino acids. Germline CDR1 and CDR2: SGHRS and YFSETQ. V gave up 4 bases and J gave up 0 bases, with 11 bases separating them. CDR3 sequence reads: CASSPGQTSYNEQFF. The CDR3 DNA follows: TGCGCCAGCAGCCCGGGACAAACCTCCTACAATGAGCAGTTCTTC.

This clone was seen only a few times. The chain carries TRBV7-6 and TRBJ1-5; 10 positions match TRBD1. With V trimmed by 5 bases and J by 5 bases, 6 bases remained unmatched. Germline CDR1 reads SGHVS; CDR2 reads FNYEAQ. The CDR3 runs 15 residues. The CDR3 region is CASSQMDRGYQPQHF. The DNA for the CDR3 is TGTGCCAGCAGCCAAATGGACAGGGGGTATCAGCCCCAGCATTTT.

The rearrangement links TRBV19 to TRBJ2-1; D is perhaps TRBD1 (6 bases). The V end lost 3 bases, the J end lost 4 bases, and 13 bases lay between the germline ends. This CDR3 spans 15 amino acids. Germline loops: CDR1 LNHDA, CDR2 SQIVND (reference sequence). Here the CDR3 DNA reads TGTGCCAGTAGTATGCAGAGGGGGAAATACAATGAGCAGTTCTTC. Residues: CASSMQRGKYNEQFF. Filled out from reference TRBV19 and TRBJ2-1, the complete variable domain reads DGGITQSPKYLFRKEGQNVTLSCEQNLNHDAMYWYRQDPGQGLRLIYYSQIVNDFQKGDIAEGYSVSREKKESFPLTVTSAQKNPTAFYLCASSMQRGKYNEQFFGPGTRLTVL.

The chain carries TRBV15 and TRBJ1-5, with D unclear. Germline V lookup: CDR1 LNHNV, CDR2 YYDKDF (reference sequence). Trimming shortened V by 9 bases and J by 3 bases, and 9 bases separated the two germline ends. The CDR3 sequence is 12 residues long. The CDR3 bases are TGTGCCACAGGCAGGAACAATCAGCCCCAGCATTTT. Translating gives CATGRNNQPQHF.

This clone appeared a few times. This chain links TRBV7-9 with TRBJ2-3; 7 nucleotides line up with TRBD1. Germline values: CDR1 SEHNR, CDR2 FQNEAQ (reference sequence). This CDR3 comprises 15 residues. The junction had 7 bases not matched to a gene; V was cut back by 5 bases and J by 2 bases. The CDR3 loop reads CASSNTGAFTDTQYF. CDR3 sequence (DNA): TGTGCCAGCAGCAATACAGGGGCCTTCACAGATACGCAGTATTTT.

The V and J genes are TRBV7-9 and TRBJ2-6, with D perhaps matching TRBD1 (5 bases). Germline values: CDR1 SEHNR, CDR2 FQNEAQ (reference sequence). V was shortened by 3 bases and J by 0 bases, with 9 bases between the two germline ends. The CDR3 loop spans 16 amino acids. The CDR3 coding sequence is TGTGCCAGCAGCTTCCACAGGCTCTCTGGGGCCAACGTCCTGACTTTC. Its translation: CASSFHRLSGANVLTF.

V gene TRBV18 combines with J gene TRBJ1-3, with D maybe TRBD1 (6 bases). V shed 3 bases and J shed 0 bases, with 15 bases lying between them. CDR1 and CDR2 from the germline V gene are KGHSH and LQKENI. This CDR3 comprises 17 residues. CDR3 in DNA: TGTGCCAGCTCACCCTCCTACAGGGCGGACTCTGGAAACACCATATATTTT. Translating it yields CASSPSYRADSGNTIYF. Full variable domain (outside the CDR3, taken from reference TRBV18 and TRBJ1-3): NAGVMQNPRHLVRRRGQEARLRCSPMKGHSHVYWYRQLPEEGLKFMVYLQKENIIDESGMPKERFSAEFPKEGPSILRIQQVVRGDSAAYFCASSPSYRADSGNTIYFGEGSWLTVV.

This sequence joins TRBV12-5 and TRBJ2-4; tentatively, D is TRBD1 (5 bases). CDR1 LGHNT and CDR2 FRNRAP come from the germline V gene. Trimming cost V 4 bases and J 5 bases, with 21 bases left between them. This CDR3 is built from 17 residues. This CDR3 is CASGSRVWGIKENIQYF. For the CDR3, the DNA is TGTGCTAGTGGTTCCAGGGTTTGGGGAATAAAAGAAAACATTCAGTACTTC.

This chain connects TRBV9 to TRBJ2-3; D ambiguous. This CDR3 is built from 15 residues. Trimming cost V 0 bases and J 5 bases, with 13 bases left between them. In germline, CDR1 is SGDLS, CDR2 YYNGEE. The CDR3 bases are TGTGCCAGCAGCGTAGGTATAGTTAACGGAGATACGCAGTATTTT. The encoded protein is CASSVGIVNGDTQYF.

This clone has only a few counts. The V and J genes are TRBV5-1 and TRBJ2-1; TRBD2 might be the D (6 bases). Germline V gene data show CDR1 as SGHRS and CDR2 as YFSETQ. Trimming took off 0 bases at V and 15 bases at J, with 16 bases between the two ends. This CDR3 comprises 13 residues. CDR3 amino acids: CASSLAGSGLWFF. In DNA, the CDR3 is TGCGCCAGCAGCTTGGCCGGGAGCGGTCTCTGGTTCTTC.

A note on this clone: The same CDR3 also results from other DNA sequences found in this sample. This chain uses TRBV19 with TRBJ2-7; 7 nucleotides align to TRBD1. The CDR3 runs 12 residues. The V gene end was trimmed by 5 bases and the J gene end by 4 bases; junction bases not matched to a gene: 2. Germline V gene lookup returns CDR1 LNHDA and CDR2 SQIVND (reference sequence). The CDR3 here is CASSDRAYEQYF. For the CDR3, the DNA is TGTGCCAGTAGTGACAGGGCATACGAGCAGTACTTC.

The rearrangement uses TRBV25-1 and TRBJ2-7; 9 positions match TRBD1. The V gene end was trimmed by 1 base and the J gene end by 2 bases; junction bases not matched to a gene: 3. The germline CDR1 and CDR2 sequences are MGHDK and SYGVNS. This CDR3 is 15 amino acids long. CDR3 DNA sequence: TGTGCCAGCAGTGAATGGGGGACAGGGACCTACGAGCAGTACTTC. This encodes CASSEWGTGTYEQYF.

The chain has TRBV6-6 and TRBJ2-1, with 11 bases that match TRBD2. Per germline, CDR1 MNHNY and CDR2 SVGAGI (reference sequence). CDR3 length: 15 amino acids. J lost 7 bases, V lost 8 bases, and 10 bases had no gene match. The CDR3 loop reads CASHTSGSPGNEQFF. The CDR3 bases are TGTGCCAGCCACACTAGCGGGAGCCCAGGGAATGAGCAGTTCTTC.

The V and J genes are TRBV30 and TRBJ2-1, with 7 bases aligning to TRBD2. This CDR3 has 13 residues. V was pared by 2 bases and J by 10 bases, with 8 bases of the junction left unmatched. Germline values: CDR1 GTSNPN, CDR2 SVGIG (reference sequence). The CDR3 DNA reads TGTGCCTGGAGTCCTAGCGGCTATCGCGAGCAGTTCTTC. Translated: CAWSPSGYREQFF.

The chain joins TRBV27 to TRBJ2-7; 7 nucleotides agree with TRBD1. After removal of 5 bases from V and 7 bases from J, the junction contained 11 bases not matched to a gene. The CDR3 totals 14 residues. From germline, CDR1 is MNHEY and CDR2 SMNVEV (reference sequence). CDR3 sequence (DNA): TGTGCCAGCAGTACCCGGACAGGCGGACGGGAGCAGTACTTC. Translated, it gives CASSTRTGGREQYF.